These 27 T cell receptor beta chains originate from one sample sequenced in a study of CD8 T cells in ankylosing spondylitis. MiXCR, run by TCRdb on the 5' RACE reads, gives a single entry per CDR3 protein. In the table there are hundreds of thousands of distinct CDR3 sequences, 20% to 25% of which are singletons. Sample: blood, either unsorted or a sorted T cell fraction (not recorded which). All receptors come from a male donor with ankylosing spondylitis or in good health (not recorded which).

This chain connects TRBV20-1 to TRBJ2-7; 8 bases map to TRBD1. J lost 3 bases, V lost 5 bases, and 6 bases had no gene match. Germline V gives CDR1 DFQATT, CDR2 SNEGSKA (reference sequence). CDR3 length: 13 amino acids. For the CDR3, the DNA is TGCAGTGCTGGGACAGGCTCTCTCTACGAGCAGTACTTC. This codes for CSAGTGSLYEQYF.

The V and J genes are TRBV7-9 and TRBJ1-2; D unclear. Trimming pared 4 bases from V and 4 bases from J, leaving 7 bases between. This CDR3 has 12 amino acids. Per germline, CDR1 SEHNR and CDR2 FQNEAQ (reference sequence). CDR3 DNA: TGTGCCAGCAGCTCGGCAGCCTATGGCTACACCTTC. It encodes CASSSAAYGYTF.

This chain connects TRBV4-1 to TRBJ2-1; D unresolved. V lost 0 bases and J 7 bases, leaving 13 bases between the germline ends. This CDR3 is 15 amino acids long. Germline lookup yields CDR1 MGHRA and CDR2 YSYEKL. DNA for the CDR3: TGCGCCAGCAGCCAAGAAATAGGCCAGAATAATGAGCAGTTCTTC. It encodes CASSQEIGQNNEQFF.

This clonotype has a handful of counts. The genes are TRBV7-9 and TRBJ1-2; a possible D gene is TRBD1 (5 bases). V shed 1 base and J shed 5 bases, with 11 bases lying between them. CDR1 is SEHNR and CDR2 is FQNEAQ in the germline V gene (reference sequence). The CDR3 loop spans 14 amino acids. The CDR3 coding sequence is TGTGCCAGCAGCTTAGTCGTGGAGGGGTATGGCTACACCTTC. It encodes CASSLVVEGYGYTF.

CDR3 in amino acids: CASSLLDKYTDTQYF. CDR3 in DNA: TGTGCCAGCAGCTTACTGGACAAGTACACAGATACGCAGTATTTT. The chain carries TRBV7-8 and TRBJ2-3; D might be TRBD1 (5 bases). Trimming removed 2 bases at V and 2 bases at J, with 11 bases between. The CDR3 has 15 amino acids. Germline lookup yields CDR1 SGHVS and CDR2 FQNEAQ.

CDR3 nucleotides: TGCGCCAGCAGCCAGGGGGGGACAGGGTACAATGAGCAGTTCTTC. Its protein product is CASSQGGTGYNEQFF. V usage is TRBV4-1 and J usage is TRBJ2-1; 9 positions agree with TRBD1. The V segment lost 3 bases and the J segment 4 bases; nucleotides outside the gene matches: 4. Germline V gene sequence: CDR1 MGHRA, CDR2 YSYEKL. The CDR3 runs to 15 residues.

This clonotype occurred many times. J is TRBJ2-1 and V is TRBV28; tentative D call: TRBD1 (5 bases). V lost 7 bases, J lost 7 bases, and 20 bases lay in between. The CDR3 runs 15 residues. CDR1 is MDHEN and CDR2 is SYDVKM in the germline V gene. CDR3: CASTPETHPGNEQFF. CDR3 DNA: TGTGCCAGCACCCCAGAGACCCACCCAGGGAATGAGCAGTTCTTC.

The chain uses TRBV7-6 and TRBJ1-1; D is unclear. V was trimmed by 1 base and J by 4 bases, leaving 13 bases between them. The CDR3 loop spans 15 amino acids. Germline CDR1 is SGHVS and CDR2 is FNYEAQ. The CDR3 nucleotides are TGTGCCAGCAGCTTAGAACCCTTTCTGATCACTGAAGCTTTCTTT. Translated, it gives CASSLEPFLITEAFF.

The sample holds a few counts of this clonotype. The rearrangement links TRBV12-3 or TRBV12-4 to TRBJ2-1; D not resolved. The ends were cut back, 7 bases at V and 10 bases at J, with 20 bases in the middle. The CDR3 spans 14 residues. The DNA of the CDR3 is TGTGCCAGCAAATCGTTCGTAGTAGCCCCGGAGCAGTTCTTC. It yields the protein CASKSFVVAPEQFF.

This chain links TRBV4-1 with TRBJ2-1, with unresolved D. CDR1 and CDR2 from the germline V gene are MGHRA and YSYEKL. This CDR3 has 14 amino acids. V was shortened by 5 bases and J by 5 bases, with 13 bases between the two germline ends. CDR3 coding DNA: TGCGCCAGCAGCACCCGTTCCCTGGACAATGAGCAGTTCTTC. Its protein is CASSTRSLDNEQFF.

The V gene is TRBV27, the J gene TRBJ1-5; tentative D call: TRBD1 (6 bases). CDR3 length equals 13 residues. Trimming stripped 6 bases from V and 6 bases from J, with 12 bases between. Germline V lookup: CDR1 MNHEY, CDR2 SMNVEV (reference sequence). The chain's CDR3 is CASRGGLGQPQHF. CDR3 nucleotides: TGTGCCAGCAGAGGGGGGCTGGGTCAGCCCCAGCATTTT.

CDR3: CASGESSRIRIGTDTQYF. The CDR3 bases are TGTGCCAGCGGGGAATCTTCGCGGATTCGTATCGGCACAGATACGCAGTATTTT. This chain joins TRBV11-1 and TRBJ2-3; the D is unclear. The V gene's germline CDR1 is SGHAT and CDR2 FQDESV (reference sequence). The CDR3 contains 18 residues. Trimming stripped 8 bases from V and 1 base from J, with 25 bases between.

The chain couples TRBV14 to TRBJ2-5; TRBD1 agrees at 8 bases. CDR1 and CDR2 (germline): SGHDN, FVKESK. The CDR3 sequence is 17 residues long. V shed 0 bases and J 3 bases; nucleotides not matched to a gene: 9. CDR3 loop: CASSQETAGGEKETQYF. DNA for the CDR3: TGTGCCAGCAGCCAAGAAACGGCAGGGGGCGAAAAAGAGACCCAGTACTTC.

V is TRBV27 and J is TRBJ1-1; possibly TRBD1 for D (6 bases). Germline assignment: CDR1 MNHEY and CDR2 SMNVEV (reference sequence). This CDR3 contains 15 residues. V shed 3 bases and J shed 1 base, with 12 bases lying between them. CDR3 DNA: TGTGCCAGCAGTTTCCCGGGACACTGGAACACTGAAGCTTTCTTT. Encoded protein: CASSFPGHWNTEAFF.

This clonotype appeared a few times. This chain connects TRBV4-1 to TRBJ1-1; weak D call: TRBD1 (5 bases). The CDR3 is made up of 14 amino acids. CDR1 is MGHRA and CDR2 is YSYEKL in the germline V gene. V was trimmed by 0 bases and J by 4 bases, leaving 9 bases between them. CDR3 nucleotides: TGCGCCAGCAGCCAAGATCAGGGAGGCACTGAAGCTTTCTTT. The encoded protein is CASSQDQGGTEAFF.

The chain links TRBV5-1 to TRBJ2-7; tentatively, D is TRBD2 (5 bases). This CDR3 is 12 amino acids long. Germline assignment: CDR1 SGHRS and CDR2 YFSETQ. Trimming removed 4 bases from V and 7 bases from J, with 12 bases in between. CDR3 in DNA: TGCGCCAGCAGCCCCTTCGGGGTGGAGCAGTACTTC. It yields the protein CASSPFGVEQYF.

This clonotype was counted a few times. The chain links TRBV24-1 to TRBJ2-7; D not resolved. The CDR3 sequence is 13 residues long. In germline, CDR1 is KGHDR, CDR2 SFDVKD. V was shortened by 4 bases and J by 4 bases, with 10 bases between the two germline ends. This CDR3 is CATSDPSGYEQYF. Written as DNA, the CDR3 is TGTGCCACCAGTGACCCTAGTGGGTACGAGCAGTACTTC.

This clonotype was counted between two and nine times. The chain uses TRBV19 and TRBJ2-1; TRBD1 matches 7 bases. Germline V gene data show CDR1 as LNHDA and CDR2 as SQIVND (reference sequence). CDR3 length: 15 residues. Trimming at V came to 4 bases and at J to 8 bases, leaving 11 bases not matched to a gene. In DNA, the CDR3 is TGTGCCAGTAGTACCGAGAGGGGGCCCATCGATGAGCAGTTCTTC. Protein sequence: CASSTERGPIDEQFF.

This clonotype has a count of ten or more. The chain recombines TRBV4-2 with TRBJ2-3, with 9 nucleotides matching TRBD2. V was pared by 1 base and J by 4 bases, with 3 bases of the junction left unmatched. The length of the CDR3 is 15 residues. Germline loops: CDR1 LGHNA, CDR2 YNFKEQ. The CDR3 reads CASSQVAGGPDTQYF. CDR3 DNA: TGTGCCAGCAGCCAAGTGGCGGGGGGGCCAGATACGCAGTATTTT.

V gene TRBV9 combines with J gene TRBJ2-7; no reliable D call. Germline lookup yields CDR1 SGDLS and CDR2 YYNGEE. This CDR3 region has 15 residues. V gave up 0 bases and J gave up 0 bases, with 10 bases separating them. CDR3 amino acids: CASSVGSFGSYEQYF. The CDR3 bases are TGTGCCAGCAGCGTAGGGTCCTTCGGCTCCTACGAGCAGTACTTC.

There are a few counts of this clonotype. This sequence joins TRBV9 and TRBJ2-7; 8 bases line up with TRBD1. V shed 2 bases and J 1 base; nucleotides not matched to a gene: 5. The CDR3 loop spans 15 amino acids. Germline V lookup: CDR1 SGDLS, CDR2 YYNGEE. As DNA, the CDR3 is TGTGCCAGCAGCGTGGGACAGGCCGGGTCCTACGAGCAGTACTTC. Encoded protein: CASSVGQAGSYEQYF.

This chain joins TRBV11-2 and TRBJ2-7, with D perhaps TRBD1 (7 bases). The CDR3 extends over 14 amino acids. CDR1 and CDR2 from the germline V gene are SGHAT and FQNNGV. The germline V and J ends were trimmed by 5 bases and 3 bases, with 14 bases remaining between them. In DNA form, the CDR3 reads TGTGCCAGCAGCCAGGGGGGACTGCTCTACGAGCAGTACTTC. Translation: CASSQGGLLYEQYF.

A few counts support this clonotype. The CDR3 DNA reads TGTGCCAGCAGCCTGGGCTGGACAGCCTACGAGCAGTACTTC. Amino acids: CASSLGWTAYEQYF. The chain combines TRBV5-5 with TRBJ2-7; D is perhaps TRBD1 (6 bases). V shed 4 bases and J shed 2 bases, with 13 bases lying between them. Germline CDR1 is SGHKS and CDR2 is YYEKEE (reference sequence). This CDR3 has 14 amino acids.

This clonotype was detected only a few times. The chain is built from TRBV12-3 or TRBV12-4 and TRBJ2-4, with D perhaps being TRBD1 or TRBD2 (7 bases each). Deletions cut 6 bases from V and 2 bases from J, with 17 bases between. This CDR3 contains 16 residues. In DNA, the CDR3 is TGTGCCAGCAGGGACAGGTCGGGGGGTCCCAAAAACATTCAGTACTTC. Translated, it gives CASRDRSGGPKNIQYF.

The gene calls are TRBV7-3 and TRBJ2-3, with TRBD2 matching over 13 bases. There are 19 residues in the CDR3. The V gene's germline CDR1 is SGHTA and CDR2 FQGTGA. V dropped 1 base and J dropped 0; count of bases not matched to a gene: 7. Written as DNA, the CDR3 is TGTGCCAGCAGCTTAATAGGGACTAGCGGGGCCACTAGCACAGATACGCAGTATTTT. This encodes CASSLIGTSGATSTDTQYF.

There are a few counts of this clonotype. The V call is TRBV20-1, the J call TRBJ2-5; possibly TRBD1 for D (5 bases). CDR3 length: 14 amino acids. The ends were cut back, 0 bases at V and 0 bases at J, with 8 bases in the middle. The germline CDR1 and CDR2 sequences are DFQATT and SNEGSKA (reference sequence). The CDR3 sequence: CSARDPTDQETQYF. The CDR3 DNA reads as TGCAGTGCTAGAGACCCGACAGACCAAGAGACCCAGTACTTC.

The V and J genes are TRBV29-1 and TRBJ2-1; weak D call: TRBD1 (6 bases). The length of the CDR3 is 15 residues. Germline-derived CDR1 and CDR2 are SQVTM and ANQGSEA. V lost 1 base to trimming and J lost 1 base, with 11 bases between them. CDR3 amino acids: CSVEGRQVSYNEQFF. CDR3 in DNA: TGCAGCGTTGAAGGACGACAGGTGTCCTACAATGAGCAGTTCTTC.